Listed below are T cell receptor beta chains from one sample, sequenced in a study of shared clonotypes between healthy human individuals. Repertoires were generated with immunoSEQ multiplex PCR, while TCRdb's copy carries only in-frame clones and drops some. The sample contains some 1,400,000 clones, roughly 95% of which appear only once. The sequencing input was naive CD4+ T cells sorted from blood. Receptors were obtained from a man aged 25 to 40 in good health. Both conserved end residues are part of each CDR3. The D gene is left open where the match is weak. A clone size is listed for some rows: how often the clone was seen (once, few, many), or a class if it is expanded.

D	J	V	size	CDR3	DNA
-	TRBJ1-5	TRBV6-5	-	CASGDRVNQPQHF	TGTGCCAGCGGGGACCGTGTCAATCAGCCCCAGCATTTT
-	TRBJ2-7	TRBV19	-	CASRGVAAYEQYF	TGTGCCAGTAGGGGAGTAGCGGCCTACGAGCAGTACTTC
-	TRBJ2-1	TRBV11-2	once	CASSPDSYNEQFF	TGTGCCAGCAGCCCCGACAGCTACAATGAGCAGTTCTTC
TRBD2	TRBJ2-2	TRBV7-6	-	CASSLTSRTSENTGELFF	TGTGCCAGCAGCCTTACCTCCCGGACTAGCGAAAACACCGGGGAGCTGTTTTTT
-	TRBJ2-6	TRBV7-2	-	CASSSVSGANVLTF	TGTGCCAGCAGCTCCGTCTCTGGGGCCAACGTCCTGACTTTC
-	TRBJ1-3	TRBV15	-	CATSRDGRVSGNTIYF	TGTGCCACCAGCAGAGATGGACGGGTCTCTGGAAACACCATATATTTT
-	TRBJ2-7	TRBV28	once	CASSLTGSANYEQYF	TGTGCCAGCAGTTTAACGGGTAGCGCAAACTACGAGCAGTACTTC
TRBD2	TRBJ2-2	TRBV10-1	-	CASSVKSGIGTSGSGTGELFF	TGCGCCAGCAGTGTTAAGTCAGGGATTGGGACTAGCGGGAGTGGCACCGGGGAGCTGTTTTTT
-	TRBJ1-4	TRBV7-2	-	CASSLAYNEKLFF	TGTGCCAGCAGCTTGGCCTATAATGAAAAACTGTTTTTT
-	TRBJ2-2	TRBV9	-	CASSPVPQRSGSGELFF	TGTGCCAGCAGCCCAGTACCTCAGCGGTCTGGTTCAGGGGAGCTGTTTTTT
TRBD2	TRBJ2-7	TRBV11-2	-	CASRPLAGSSYEQYF	TGTGCCAGCAGGCCACTAGCGGGAAGCTCCTACGAGCAGTACTTC
TRBD2	TRBJ2-3	TRBV4-1	-	CASSQGWTSLGDTQYF	TGCGCCAGCAGCCAAGGATGGACTAGTCTAGGTGATACGCAGTATTTT
-	TRBJ1-1	TRBV5-6	-	CASSLAGLSRAFF	TGTGCCAGCAGCTTGGCCGGGCTATCGAGGGCTTTCTTT
-	TRBJ2-2	TRBV5-4	-	CASSLAGADPTGELFF	TGTGCCAGCAGCTTGGCCGGGGCAGACCCCACCGGGGAGCTGTTTTTT
-	TRBJ2-3	TRBV28	-	CASRPAAGRFTDTQYF	TGTGCCAGCAGACCGGCGGCGGGTCGGTTCACAGATACGCAGTATTTT
-	TRBJ2-7	TRBV28	few	CASSSSYEQYF	TGTGCCAGCAGTTCCAGCTACGAGCAGTACTTC
-	TRBJ2-2	TRBV29-1	-	CSVGSGLYTGELFF	TGCAGCGTTGGGTCGGGACTGTACACCGGGGAGCTGTTTTTT
TRBD1	TRBJ2-2	TRBV5-4	-	CASSSRGLGTGELFF	TGTGCCAGCAGCTCCAGGGGGCTCGGCACCGGGGAGCTGTTTTTT
-	TRBJ1-2	TRBV6-5	-	CASSYFGVLGGYTF	TGTGCCAGCAGTTATTTTGGTGTATTAGGCGGCTACACCTTC
-	TRBJ2-1	TRBV7-2	-	CASSLEWSNEQFF	TGTGCCAGCAGCTTAGAGTGGTCCAATGAGCAGTTCTTC
-	TRBJ2-5	TRBV18	-	CASSRGAGETQYF	TGTGCCAGCTCACGGGGGGCAGGAGAGACCCAGTACTTC
TRBD2	TRBJ2-7	TRBV18	-	CASSPTNTREFTYEQYF	TGTGCCAGCTCACCTACAAATACGCGGGAGTTTACCTACGAGCAGTACTTC
-	TRBJ2-1	TRBV28	-	CASSLWAKYNEQFF	TGTGCCAGCAGTTTATGGGCTAAATACAATGAGCAGTTCTTC
-	TRBJ2-7	TRBV4-2	-	CASSQGPVVPYEQYF	TGTGCCAGCAGCCAAGGGCCAGTCGTACCGTACGAGCAGTACTTC
-	TRBJ1-2	TRBV27	-	CASSWSGANYGYTF	TGTGCCAGCAGTTGGTCAGGGGCTAACTATGGCTACACCTTC
-	TRBJ2-7	TRBV27	once	CASSRGTVYEQYF	TGTGCCAGCAGTCGCGGGACAGTGTACGAGCAGTACTTC
TRBD1	TRBJ2-3	TRBV6-6	-	CASSFPSDRGTDTQYF	TGTGCCAGCAGTTTCCCGTCGGACAGGGGCACAGATACGCAGTATTTT
-	TRBJ1-4	TRBV15	-	CATSRDKVGSEKLFF	TGTGCCACCAGCAGAGATAAGGTGGGGAGTGAAAAACTGTTTTTT
-	TRBJ1-2	TRBV10-3	-	CAISESYGNYGYTF	TGTGCCATCAGTGAGTCTTACGGTAACTATGGCTACACCTTC